This entry lists 13 T cell receptor beta chains sequenced from one sample in a study of beta chain features in type 1 diabetes. Expressed TCRB transcripts were sequenced after all isolated RNA was converted to cDNA. Sequenced by immunoSEQ multiplex PCR; TCRdb stores in-frame clones only, minus some. The table lists about 140,000 clones, 9% to 10% of them singletons. The sequenced material came from central memory CD4+ T cells from blood. The receptor source for this set is a woman between 40 and 55 years old in good health.

The rearrangement uses TRBV5-1 and TRBJ1-2; D perhaps matches TRBD1 (6 bases). The CDR3 contains 15 residues. CDR1 is SGHRS and CDR2 is YFSETQ in the germline V gene. The ends were cut back, 3 bases at V and 8 bases at J, with 20 bases in the middle. The CDR3 DNA reads as TGCGCCAGCAGCTCATCCATAGGACAGTTTGGCGGCTACACCTTC. Translated, it gives CASSSSIGQFGGYTF.

This clone was seen more than once but under ten times. For the CDR3, the DNA is TGTGCCAGCAACCCTATCGGGGGGCTGGGGACAGATACGCAGTATTTT. It specifies CASNPIGGLGTDTQYF. This chain links TRBV2 with TRBJ2-3; tentative D call: TRBD2 (7 bases). CDR1 is SNHLY and CDR2 is FYNNEI in the germline V gene. V was clipped by 7 bases and J by 3 bases, with 20 bases between them. The CDR3 is made up of 16 amino acids.

This clone was observed a handful of times. The V gene is TRBV5-1, the J gene TRBJ2-1; no clear D gene. The CDR3 is 12 amino acids. Trimming cost V 3 bases and J 9 bases, with 10 bases left between them. Germline V gives CDR1 SGHRS, CDR2 YFSETQ. The CDR3: CASSSPGGEQFF. The CDR3 DNA reads TGCGCCAGCAGCTCCCCCGGCGGTGAGCAGTTCTTC.

This clone was counted a few times. The J gene is TRBJ2-3, the V gene TRBV7-2; TRBD2 might be the D (7 bases). Per the germline V gene, CDR1 is SGHTA and CDR2 is FQGNSA. This CDR3 comprises 17 residues. V dropped 1 base and J dropped 3 bases, with 17 bases sitting between them. CDR3 loop: CASSLGGGAASTDTQYF. DNA of the CDR3: TGTGCCAGCAGCTTAGGTGGGGGGGCCGCTTCAACAGATACGCAGTATTTT.

This chain uses TRBV5-1 with TRBJ2-1, with 11 bases that match TRBD2. CDR1 is SGHRS and CDR2 is YFSETQ in the germline V gene. The CDR3 covers 19 residues. Unmatched junction bases numbered 12, after V lost 4 bases and J lost 0 bases. CDR3 loop: CASSDGASGGTSSYNEQFF. The CDR3 coding sequence is TGCGCCAGCAGCGATGGGGCTAGCGGGGGGACAAGCTCCTACAATGAGCAGTTCTTC.

For this clone: Other DNA variants within this sample encode the same CDR3. The rearrangement joins TRBV18 to TRBJ1-3, with a tentative D call TRBD1 (5 bases). The CDR3 is made up of 16 amino acids. The germline gives CDR1 KGHSH, CDR2 LQKENI. The ends were cut back, 2 bases at V and 0 bases at J, with 11 bases in the middle. The CDR3: CASSPYDSSSGNTIYF. CDR3 DNA sequence: TGTGCCAGCTCACCATACGACAGCTCCTCTGGAAACACCATATATTTT.

The chain employs TRBV7-9 and TRBJ1-4; 7 nucleotides match TRBD1. This CDR3 has 15 amino acids. J was trimmed by 3 bases and V by 6 bases; bases with no gene match: 7. The germline gives CDR1 SEHNR, CDR2 FQNEAQ (reference sequence). The CDR3 bases are TGTGCCAGCAGACGACAGGGTGGCCCTAATGAAAAACTGTTTTTT. It codes for CASRRQGGPNEKLFF.

The chain is built from TRBV9 and TRBJ2-2; 8 bases line up with TRBD2. CDR3 length equals 15 residues. Trimming at V came to 7 bases and at J to 4 bases, leaving 9 bases not matched to a gene. CDR1 and CDR2 from the germline V gene are SGDLS and YYNGEE. In DNA form, the CDR3 reads TGTGCCAGCCAGCCGGGGGGGCCGGGCACCGGGGAGCTGTTTTTT. It specifies CASQPGGPGTGELFF. The whole variable domain, filled in from reference TRBV9 and TRBJ2-2, reads DSGVTQTPKHLITATGQRVTLRCSPRSGDLSVYWYQQSLDQGLQFLIQYYNGEERAKGNILERFSAQQFPDLHSELNLSSLELGDSALYFCASQPGGPGTGELFFGEGSRLTVL.

This clone appeared a few times. V gene TRBV19 combines with J gene TRBJ2-7, with no clear D. Trimming removed 1 base at V and 3 bases at J, with 10 bases between. This CDR3 spans 14 amino acids. Germline lookup yields CDR1 LNHDA and CDR2 SQIVND (reference sequence). The CDR3 DNA is TGTGCCAGTAGTATAGTGTACAGTAGCTACGAGCAGTACTTC. Translating gives CASSIVYSSYEQYF. Full variable domain (outside the CDR3, taken from reference TRBV19 and TRBJ2-7): DGGITQSPKYLFRKEGQNVTLSCEQNLNHDAMYWYRQDPGQGLRLIYYSQIVNDFQKGDIAEGYSVSREKKESFPLTVTSAQKNPTAFYLCASSIVYSSYEQYFGPGTRLTVT.

This clone was seen a handful of times. The chain couples TRBV7-2 to TRBJ2-2; 9 positions agree with TRBD2. The germline gives CDR1 SGHTA, CDR2 FQGNSA. This CDR3 has 14 amino acids. The V segment lost 3 bases and the J segment 6 bases; nucleotides outside the gene matches: 2. CDR3 coding DNA: TGTGCCAGCAGCTTCGCGGGGGGGCCCGGGGAGCTGTTTTTT. Translated, it gives CASSFAGGPGELFF.

In this sample, this clone turned up many times. The chain is built from TRBV11-2 and TRBJ2-5; D gene unclear. The germline CDR1 and CDR2 sequences are SGHAT and FQNNGV. The CDR3 runs to 16 residues. Trimming stripped 5 bases from V and 7 bases from J, with 23 bases between. The CDR3: CASSPHLATTTRTQYF. DNA for the CDR3: TGTGCCAGCAGCCCACACCTGGCAACTACTACGAGGACCCAGTACTTC. The variable domain in full, with the rest retrieved from reference TRBV11-2 and TRBJ2-5, is EAGVAQSPRYKIIEKRQSVAFWCNPISGHATLYWYQQILGQGPKLLIQFQNNGVVDDSQLPKDRFSAERLKGVDSTLKIQPAKLEDSAVYLCASSPHLATTTRTQYFGPGTRLLVL.

The table lists this clone with many counts. J is TRBJ1-5 and V is TRBV4-3; D is possibly TRBD1 (6 bases). There are 14 residues in the CDR3. V lost 3 bases, J lost 7 bases, and 13 bases lay in between. The germline CDR1 and CDR2 sequences are LGHNA and YSLEER. CDR3 in amino acids: CASSHTGLQQPQHF. The CDR3 nucleotides are TGCGCCAGCAGCCACACAGGGTTGCAGCAGCCCCAGCATTTT.

V and J are TRBV27 and TRBJ2-6; 7 positions agree with TRBD1. Germline V gene sequence: CDR1 MNHEY, CDR2 SMNVEV (reference sequence). The V and J ends lost 5 bases and 0 bases, in that order; junction bases with no gene match: 13. The CDR3 has 19 amino acids. This CDR3 is CASSLRQGNTLSGANVLTF. DNA for the CDR3: TGTGCCAGCAGTCTTCGACAGGGTAACACCCTCTCTGGGGCCAACGTCCTGACTTTC.